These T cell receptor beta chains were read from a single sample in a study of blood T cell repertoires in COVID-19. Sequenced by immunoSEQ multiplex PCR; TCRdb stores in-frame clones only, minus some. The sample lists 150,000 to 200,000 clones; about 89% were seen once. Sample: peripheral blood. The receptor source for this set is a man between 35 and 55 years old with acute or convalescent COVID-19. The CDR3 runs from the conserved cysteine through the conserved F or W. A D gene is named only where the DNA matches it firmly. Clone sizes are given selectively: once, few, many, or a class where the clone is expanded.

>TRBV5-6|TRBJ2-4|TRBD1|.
CASSYDRVRGKNIQYF
TGTGCCAGCAGCTATGACAGGGTCCGGGGCAAAAACATTCAGTACTTC
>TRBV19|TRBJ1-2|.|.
CASSIRSQGGVEGYTF
TGTGCCAGTAGTATCAGGTCTCAGGGAGGCGTTGAGGGCTACACCTTC
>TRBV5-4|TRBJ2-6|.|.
CASSFEDTSSGANVLTF
TGTGCCAGCAGCTTCGAAGACACTAGCTCTGGGGCCAACGTCCTGACTTTC
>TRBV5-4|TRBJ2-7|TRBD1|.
CASSFGTDLYEQYF
TGTGCCAGCAGCTTCGGGACAGACCTCTACGAGCAGTACTTC
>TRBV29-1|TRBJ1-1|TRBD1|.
CSSGTANTEAFF
TGCAGCTCAGGGACAGCGAACACTGAAGCTTTCTTT
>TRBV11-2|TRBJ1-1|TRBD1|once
CASSPPGQGSEAFF
TGTGCCAGCAGCCCCCCGGGACAGGGGTCTGAAGCTTTCTTT
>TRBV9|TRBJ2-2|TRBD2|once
CASRKRGDNTGELFF
TGTGCCAGCAGGAAGCGGGGGGATAACACCGGGGAGCTGTTTTTT
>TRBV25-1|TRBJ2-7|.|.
CASSEFRGAQYF
TGTGCCAGCAGTGAATTTCGAGGAGCGCAGTACTTC
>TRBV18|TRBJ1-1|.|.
CASSPVGTKATEAFF
TGTGCCAGCTCACCAGTGGGCACCAAGGCCACTGAAGCTTTCTTT
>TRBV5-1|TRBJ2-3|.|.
CASRRVTTDTQYF
TGCGCCAGCAGACGGGTCACCACAGATACGCAGTATTTT
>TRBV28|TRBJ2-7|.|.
CASSFGDTRRRYEQYF
TGTGCCAGCAGTTTCGGGGACACCAGAAGAAGGTACGAGCAGTACTTC
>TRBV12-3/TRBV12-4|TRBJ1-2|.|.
CASGGHYGYTF
TGTGCCAGCGGAGGCCATTATGGCTACACCTTC
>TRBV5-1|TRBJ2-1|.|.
CASSTLGVYNEQFF
TGCGCCAGCAGCACTCTAGGGGTATACAATGAGCAGTTCTTC
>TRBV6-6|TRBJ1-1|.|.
CASSYKGGEGTEAFF
TGTGCCAGCAGTTACAAAGGCGGTGAGGGCACTGAAGCTTTCTTT
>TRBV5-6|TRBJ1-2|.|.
CASSSGLGGYTF
TGTGCCAGCAGCTCGGGACTTGGGGGCTACACCTTC
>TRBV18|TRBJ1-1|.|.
CASSPPGGTEAFF
TGTGCCAGCTCACCACCGGGAGGGACTGAAGCTTTCTTT
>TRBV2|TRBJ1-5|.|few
CASSEWSGFGQPQHF
TGTGCCAGCAGTGAGTGGTCAGGGTTCGGTCAGCCCCAGCATTTT
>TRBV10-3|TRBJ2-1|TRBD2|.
CAIRVSGGYNEQFF
TGTGCCATCCGCGTTAGCGGGGGGTACAATGAGCAGTTCTTC
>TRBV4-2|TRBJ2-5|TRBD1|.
CASSQEDRGGVETQYF
TGTGCCAGCAGCCAAGAAGACAGGGGGGGCGTAGAGACCCAGTACTTC
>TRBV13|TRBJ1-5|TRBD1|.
CASSKGQGSIPQHF
TGTGCCAGCAGTAAGGGACAGGGGTCCATCCCCCAGCATTTT
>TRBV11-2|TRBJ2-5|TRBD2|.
CASSQISGGEPGAQYF
TGTGCCAGCAGCCAAATTAGCGGGGGGGAGCCGGGGGCCCAGTACTTC
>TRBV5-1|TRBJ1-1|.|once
CASRAGSELGEAFF
TGCGCCAGCAGGGCGGGGTCCGAATTGGGTGAAGCTTTCTTT
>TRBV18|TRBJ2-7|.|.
CASSLSTQGAYEQYF
TGTGCCAGCTCACTCAGTACACAGGGAGCCTACGAGCAGTACTTC
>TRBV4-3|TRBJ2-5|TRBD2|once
CASSQGLAGPQETQYF
TGCGCCAGCAGCCAAGGGTTAGCGGGGCCCCAAGAGACCCAGTACTTC
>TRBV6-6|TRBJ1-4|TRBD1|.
CASRAPGQGGEKLFF
TGTGCCAGCAGGGCTCCGGGACAGGGGGGTGAAAAACTGTTTTTT